These T cell receptor beta chains were read from a single sample in a study of blood T cell repertoires in COVID-19. Profiling relied on immunoSEQ multiplex PCR, and the TCRdb table lists in-frame clones only, not all of them. This table holds about 160,000 clones, more than 60% found once. The specimen sequenced was peripheral blood. These receptors all come from a man aged 55 to 70 with acute or convalescent COVID-19. Each CDR3 is given with its conserved first and last residue. D genes are given only for firm matches. Clone size appears in some rows only: once, few, many, or a class for an expanded clone.

j_gene: TRBJ1-1
v_gene: TRBV11-1
abundance: NA
d_gene: TRBD1
CDR3nt: TGTGCCAGCAGCCCGACAGGGGTGATAGCTGAAGCTTTCTTT
CDR3aa: CASSPTGVIAEAFF

j_gene: TRBJ1-2
v_gene: TRBV3-1/TRBV3-2
abundance: NA
d_gene: NA
CDR3nt: TGTGCCAGCAGCCAGGCGAAGGGAAGCTTGAAGGGGGGCTACACCTTC
CDR3aa: CASSQAKGSLKGGYTF

j_gene: TRBJ2-3
v_gene: TRBV6-2/TRBV6-3
abundance: NA
d_gene: TRBD2
CDR3nt: TGTGCCAGCAGTTACTCTGGCGGGGGGCGGGTCACAGATACGCAGTATTTT
CDR3aa: CASSYSGGGRVTDTQYF

j_gene: TRBJ2-2
v_gene: TRBV7-3
abundance: NA
d_gene: TRBD2
CDR3nt: TGTGCCAGCAGCTTAACCGGGAGGAGAGGGCGAGTCGGCGGGGAGCTGTTTTTT
CDR3aa: CASSLTGRRGRVGGELFF

j_gene: TRBJ1-6
v_gene: TRBV7-9
abundance: NA
d_gene: TRBD1
CDR3nt: TGTGCCAGCAGCTTAGAACCAACAGGGGGTTCACCCCTCCACTTT
CDR3aa: CASSLEPTGGSPLHF

j_gene: TRBJ1-2
v_gene: TRBV10-2
abundance: NA
d_gene: NA
CDR3nt: TGCGCCAGCAGTGAGTCGACGTTAAGGGGTGGCTACACCTTC
CDR3aa: CASSESTLRGGYTF

j_gene: TRBJ1-6
v_gene: TRBV4-2
abundance: NA
d_gene: TRBD1
CDR3nt: TGTGCCAGCAGCCGCCGACAGGGGAGCTCCTATAATTCACCCCTCCACTTT
CDR3aa: CASSRRQGSSYNSPLHF

j_gene: TRBJ2-7
v_gene: TRBV2
abundance: NA
d_gene: TRBD1
CDR3nt: TGTGCCAACATACCCCGGGACAGTAACTACGAGCAGTACTTC
CDR3aa: CANIPRDSNYEQYF

j_gene: TRBJ1-2
v_gene: TRBV19
abundance: few
d_gene: TRBD1
CDR3nt: TGTGCCAGTGCGGGACAGGGGAGATATGGCTACACCTTC
CDR3aa: CASAGQGRYGYTF

j_gene: TRBJ2-3
v_gene: TRBV5-1
abundance: once
d_gene: TRBD2
CDR3nt: TGCGCCAGCAGCTTGGGGTATAGCGGGCAGCCGGATACGCAGTATTTT
CDR3aa: CASSLGYSGQPDTQYF

j_gene: TRBJ2-6
v_gene: TRBV2
abundance: NA
d_gene: NA
CDR3nt: TGTGCCAGTCTTCTCGGGACTGGGGCCAACGTCCTGACTTTC
CDR3aa: CASLLGTGANVLTF

j_gene: TRBJ2-7
v_gene: TRBV12-3/TRBV12-4
abundance: NA
d_gene: NA
CDR3nt: TGTGCCAGCGCAGGGGATGCCTACGAGCAGTACTTC
CDR3aa: CASAGDAYEQYF

j_gene: TRBJ2-7
v_gene: TRBV5-1
abundance: NA
d_gene: TRBD1
CDR3nt: TGCGCCAGCAGCCCGGGGACAGGGTATGTAGACGAGCAGTACTTC
CDR3aa: CASSPGTGYVDEQYF

j_gene: TRBJ1-4
v_gene: TRBV7-2
abundance: NA
d_gene: NA
CDR3nt: TGTGCCAGCAGCTTAGGGTCCGGTAATGAAAAACTGTTTTTT
CDR3aa: CASSLGSGNEKLFF

j_gene: TRBJ1-2
v_gene: TRBV6-6
abundance: few
d_gene: NA
CDR3nt: TGTGCCAGCAGTTACGAAGACATGAACTATGGCTACACCTTC
CDR3aa: CASSYEDMNYGYTF

j_gene: TRBJ2-2
v_gene: TRBV7-6
abundance: NA
d_gene: TRBD1
CDR3nt: TGTGCCAGCAGCTCCGGACAGGTCACCGGGGAGCTGTTTTTT
CDR3aa: CASSSGQVTGELFF

j_gene: TRBJ2-7
v_gene: TRBV12-5
abundance: few
d_gene: NA
CDR3nt: TGTGCTAGTGGTTTTGGGGGGAGCTACGAGCAGTACTTC
CDR3aa: CASGFGGSYEQYF

j_gene: TRBJ2-3
v_gene: TRBV7-3
abundance: NA
d_gene: NA
CDR3nt: TGTGCCAGCAGCTTTCCGGAGGGGAGGACAGATACGCAGTATTTT
CDR3aa: CASSFPEGRTDTQYF

j_gene: TRBJ1-4
v_gene: TRBV6-5
abundance: NA
d_gene: TRBD1
CDR3nt: TGTGCCAGCAGCATTACAGGGGGGAATAATGAAAAACTGTTTTTT
CDR3aa: CASSITGGNNEKLFF

j_gene: TRBJ1-2
v_gene: TRBV10-3
abundance: NA
d_gene: TRBD1
CDR3nt: TGTGCCATCACCGCCGGGACAGGGGTGGGTGGCTACACCTTC
CDR3aa: CAITAGTGVGGYTF

j_gene: TRBJ1-1
v_gene: TRBV11-2
abundance: NA
d_gene: NA
CDR3nt: TGTGCCAGCAGCTTAGTTCAGGGGACCGGGACTGAAGCTTTCTTT
CDR3aa: CASSLVQGTGTEAFF

j_gene: TRBJ1-1
v_gene: TRBV5-1
abundance: NA
d_gene: TRBD1
CDR3nt: TGCGCCAGCAGCTACCAAGGGGGCAGGGCTGAAGCTTTCTTT
CDR3aa: CASSYQGGRAEAFF

j_gene: TRBJ1-5
v_gene: TRBV24-1
abundance: once
d_gene: TRBD1
CDR3nt: TGTGCCACCGGAGGGACAGGGGGCGCGGGTAATCAGCCCCAGCATTTT
CDR3aa: CATGGTGGAGNQPQHF

j_gene: TRBJ2-3
v_gene: TRBV27
abundance: NA
d_gene: TRBD1
CDR3nt: TGTGCCAGCAGTCCCTTGACAGGGGAAGGGACAGATACGCAGTATTTT
CDR3aa: CASSPLTGEGTDTQYF

j_gene: TRBJ1-1
v_gene: TRBV25-1
abundance: NA
d_gene: TRBD1
CDR3nt: TGTGCCAGCGGCGGGACAGCGAAGAACACTGAAGCTTTCTTT
CDR3aa: CASGGTAKNTEAFF

j_gene: TRBJ2-1
v_gene: TRBV19
abundance: NA
d_gene: TRBD1
CDR3nt: TGTGCCAGTAGTACGGGACAGGGGATGTCCTACAATGAGCAGTTCTTC
CDR3aa: CASSTGQGMSYNEQFF

j_gene: TRBJ2-5
v_gene: TRBV7-2
abundance: NA
d_gene: NA
CDR3nt: TGTGCCAGCAGCTTAGGCTCTAGCGCCAATGTTCAAGAGACCCAGTACTTC
CDR3aa: CASSLGSSANVQETQYF

j_gene: TRBJ2-7
v_gene: TRBV2
abundance: once
d_gene: TRBD1
CDR3nt: TGTGCCAGCAGAGACCCGGGACAGGAAGAGCAGTACTTC
CDR3aa: CASRDPGQEEQYF

j_gene: TRBJ2-3
v_gene: TRBV9
abundance: NA
d_gene: TRBD2
CDR3nt: TGTGCCAGCAGCACGTCTAGCGGATCCACAGATACGCAGTATTTT
CDR3aa: CASSTSSGSTDTQYF

j_gene: TRBJ1-4
v_gene: TRBV4-2
abundance: NA
d_gene: NA
CDR3nt: TGTGCCAGCACCGAAGATCCTGCAACTAATGAAAAACTGTTTTTT
CDR3aa: CASTEDPATNEKLFF

j_gene: TRBJ2-5
v_gene: TRBV4-1
abundance: NA
d_gene: TRBD1
CDR3nt: TGCGCCAGCAGCCAATACCGGACAGGGGGCGAAGAGACCCAGTACTTC
CDR3aa: CASSQYRTGGEETQYF

j_gene: TRBJ1-1
v_gene: TRBV18
abundance: NA
d_gene: TRBD1
CDR3nt: TGTGCCAGCTCACCCCCAACCGGACAGGGAAGGACTGAAGCTTTCTTT
CDR3aa: CASSPPTGQGRTEAFF

j_gene: TRBJ2-1
v_gene: TRBV15
abundance: once
d_gene: TRBD2
CDR3nt: TGTGCCACCAGCAGAGGACTAGCTGGCGGTCGGGGCTACAATGAGCAGTTCTTC
CDR3aa: CATSRGLAGGRGYNEQFF

j_gene: TRBJ1-5
v_gene: TRBV18
abundance: NA
d_gene: NA
CDR3nt: TGTGCCAGCTCACTTCAGGCTTCGAATCAGCCCCAGCATTTT
CDR3aa: CASSLQASNQPQHF

j_gene: TRBJ2-3
v_gene: TRBV4-1
abundance: NA
d_gene: NA
CDR3nt: TGCGCCAGCAGCCAACTTTTGGACGGGAGAACGGGAGATACGCAGTATTTT
CDR3aa: CASSQLLDGRTGDTQYF

j_gene: TRBJ1-2
v_gene: TRBV7-2
abundance: few
d_gene: TRBD1
CDR3nt: TGTGCCAGCAGCTTAGGGGGACAGGGATCAGTATTAGGCGGCTACACCTTC
CDR3aa: CASSLGGQGSVLGGYTF